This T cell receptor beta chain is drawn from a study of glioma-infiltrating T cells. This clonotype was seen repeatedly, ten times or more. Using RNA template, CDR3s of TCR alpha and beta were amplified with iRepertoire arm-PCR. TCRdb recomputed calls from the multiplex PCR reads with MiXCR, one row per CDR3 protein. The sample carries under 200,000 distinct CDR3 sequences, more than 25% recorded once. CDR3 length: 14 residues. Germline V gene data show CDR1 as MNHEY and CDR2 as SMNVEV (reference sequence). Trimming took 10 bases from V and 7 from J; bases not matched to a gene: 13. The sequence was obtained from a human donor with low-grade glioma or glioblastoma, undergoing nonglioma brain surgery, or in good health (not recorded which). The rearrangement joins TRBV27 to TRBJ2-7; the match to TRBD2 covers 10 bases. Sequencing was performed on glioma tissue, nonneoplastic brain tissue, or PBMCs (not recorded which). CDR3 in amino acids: CATSRSGGPGEQYF. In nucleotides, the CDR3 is TGTGCCACCTCGCGTAGCGGGGGGCCGGGTGAGCAGTACTTC.